This T cell receptor (beta chain) was found in a study of T-cell memory formation after mild COVID-19. In the study overall: Largely donor-specific TCR clusters were found. General study findings and limits: Clones contracting over day 15 to 85 were CD4/CD8 balanced, with later expanders leaning CD4+. Detection of some responders pre-infection suggested pre-existing cross-reactive memory T cells participated.

The germline gives CDR1 SGHRS, CDR2 YFSETQ. This CDR3 region has 13 residues. Trimming left V 4 bases short and J 6 bases short, with 13 bases between. Libraries for TCRalpha and TCRbeta carried sample barcodes and unique molecular identifiers via 5'RACE. Each CDR3 protein is one row after TCRdb ran MiXCR on the 5' RACE reads. The sample comprises more than 300,000 distinct CDR3 sequences, over 11% of which are singletons, and 21% rests with the top ten. Only a few counts were recorded for this clonotype. Antigen: not known. V is TRBV5-1 and J is TRBJ1-2; TRBD1 is a possible D gene (5 bases). The sequenced sample was PBMCs or a T cell subset sorted from them (not recorded which). The receptor was isolated from a man between 18 and 35 years old who had mild COVID-19 (a few samples of this study predate the infection). Cell type and time point are not known. The CDR3 DNA reads TGCGCCAGCAGCGTAATGGGGGAGGATGGCTACACCTTC. Its protein is CASSVMGEDGYTF.